The clone carrying this T cell receptor (beta chain) came up a few times. A junction boundary mismatches the germline segment, possibly from a read error. This sample stems from a study of T cell changes during pregnancy in multiple sclerosis. The CDR3 covers 15 residues. Germline CDR1 and CDR2: SGHDN and FVKESK. Libraries were prepared by immunoSEQ multiplex PCR; TCRdb keeps only in-frame clonotypes and omits some of them. Of roughly 47,000 clones listed, approximately 90% are singletons. The clonotype originates from a female donor with multiple sclerosis, enrolled in a pregnancy study. Sample: CD8+ T cells from peripheral blood mononuclear cells, taken in the second trimester of pregnancy. This sequence joins TRBV14 and TRBJ1-4; TRBD1 agrees at 7 bases. For the CDR3, the DNA is TGTGCCAGCAGCCCCCGGGACAGACAACATGAACAACTGTTTTTT. Its translation is CASSPRDRQHEQLFF.